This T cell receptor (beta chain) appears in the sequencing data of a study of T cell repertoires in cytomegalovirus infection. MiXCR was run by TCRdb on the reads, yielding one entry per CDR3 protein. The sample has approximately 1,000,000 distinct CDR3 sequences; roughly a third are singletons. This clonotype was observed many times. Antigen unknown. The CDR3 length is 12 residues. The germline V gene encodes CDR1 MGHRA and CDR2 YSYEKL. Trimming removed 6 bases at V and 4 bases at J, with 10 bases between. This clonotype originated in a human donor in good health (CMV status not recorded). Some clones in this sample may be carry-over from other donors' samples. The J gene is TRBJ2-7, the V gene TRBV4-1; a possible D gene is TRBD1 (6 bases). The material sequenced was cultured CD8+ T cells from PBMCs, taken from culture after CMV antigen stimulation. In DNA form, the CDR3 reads TGCGCCAGCAGTCCCGACAGGTACGAGCAGTACTTC. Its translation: CASSPDRYEQYF.